This TCR beta chain was found in a study of radiotherapy plus CTLA-4 blockade in lung cancer. Whole-study context: Objective responses arose in approximately 17% of patients, and around 30% experienced disease control. Study-wide results and caveats: Radiotherapy plus ipilimumab was followed by expansion in blood of tumor-derived TCR clones. How blood T cell clones changed early, along with interferon-beta, reportedly forecast response best.

This clone has only one observation. What it recognizes is unknown. Profiling relied on immunoSEQ multiplex PCR, and the TCRdb table lists in-frame clones only, not all of them. The sample lists about 110,000 clones, 81% occurring once. Germline V gene data show CDR1 as SGHRS and CDR2 as YFSETQ. V lost 4 bases and J lost 3; bases outside the gene matches: 6. CDR3 size: 14 residues. The clonotype originates from a human donor with non-small cell lung cancer that progressed on radiotherapy plus ipilimumab. Some clones in this sample may be carry-over from other donors' samples. The chain joins TRBV5-1 to TRBJ1-2; 7 positions agree with TRBD1. Sequences were derived from peripheral blood, sampled from a patient treated with radiotherapy plus ipilimumab. The chain's CDR3 is CASSRRQGDYGYTF. CDR3 nucleotide sequence: TGCGCCAGCAGCAGACGACAGGGAGACTATGGCTACACCTTC.